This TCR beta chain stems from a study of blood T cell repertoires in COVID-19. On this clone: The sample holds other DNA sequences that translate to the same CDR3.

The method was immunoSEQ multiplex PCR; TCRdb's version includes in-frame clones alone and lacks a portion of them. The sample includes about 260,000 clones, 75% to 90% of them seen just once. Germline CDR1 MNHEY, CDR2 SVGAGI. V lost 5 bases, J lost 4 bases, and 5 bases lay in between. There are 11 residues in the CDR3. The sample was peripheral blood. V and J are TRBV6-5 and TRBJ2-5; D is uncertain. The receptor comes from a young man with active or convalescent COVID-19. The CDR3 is CASSPGETQYF. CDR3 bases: TGTGCCAGCAGTCCAGGAGAGACCCAGTACTTC.